The text below deals with one T cell receptor (beta chain). This entry comes from a study of shared clonotypes between healthy human individuals. Positive CCR7 selection of CD45RO-negative cells yielded the naive CD8 cells, and terminally differentiated effector memory CD45RA+ cells were excluded. The V and J ends lost 5 bases and 0 bases respectively, with 5 bases between them. This CDR3 region has 12 residues. Germline lookup yields CDR1 SGHDN and CDR2 FVKESK. Clones were sequenced by immunoSEQ multiplex PCR, and TCRdb holds only the in-frame ones, with some missing. The sample shows over 2 million clones, around 96% of them seen only once.

The sequenced sample was naive CD8+ T cells sorted from blood. This TCR came from a man aged 18 to 35 in good health. V and J are TRBV14 and TRBJ2-7; D unclear. The CDR3 reads CASSSDSYEQYF. The CDR3 DNA reads TGTGCCAGCAGCTCCGACTCCTACGAGCAGTACTTC.